Each of the 4 T cell receptor beta chains below was sequenced from the same sample in a study of response to subunit inactivated influenza vaccine. Each CDR3 protein gets one entry after TCRdb re-called the RT-PCR reads with MiXCR. The table lists about 540,000 distinct CDR3 sequences, roughly a quarter of them singletons, with about 2.8% in the top ten. These data were also filed under a second study, of T cells expressing NK-cell markers. That source reports: 5'RACE template switching with UMIs produced the TCR beta cDNA.

The specimen was CD4+ T cells sorted from PBMCs, collected 11 to 12 days after vaccination. These receptors were obtained from a man over 45 who received an inactivated influenza vaccine.

This clonotype came up a few times. The chain is built from TRBV21-1 and TRBJ2-3; TRBD1, the table's D call, lacks a check against the DNA. TRBV21-1 is a documented pseudogene. The CDR3 extends over 15 amino acids. Here the CDR3 DNA reads TGTGCCAGCAGCAAAGGGGGACAGGGTATAGATACGCAGTATTTT. Translated, it gives CASSKGGQGIDTQYF.

The chain uses TRBV4-3 and TRBJ1-6, with D tentatively TRBD1 (6 bases). V lost 1 base, J lost 6 bases, and 13 bases lay in between. Germline V gene lookup returns CDR1 LGHNA and CDR2 YSLEER. The CDR3 is 16 amino acids. The CDR3 sequence: CASSQAWTDINSPLHF. CDR3 DNA: TGCGCCAGCAGCCAAGCCTGGACAGACATTAATTCACCCCTCCACTTT.

This clonotype was observed a handful of times. CDR3 nucleotides: TGTGCCAGCCTCCCTGACGGGAGCTCCTACGAGCAGTACTTC. Amino acid sequence: CASLPDGSSYEQYF. The V gene is TRBV6-2 or TRBV6-3, the J gene TRBJ2-7; TRBD2 is a possible D gene (6 bases). The V and J ends lost 8 bases and 0 bases respectively, with 14 bases between them. This CDR3 contains 14 residues. The germline gives CDR1 MNHEY, CDR2 SVGEGT.

This clonotype came up a few times. The J gene is TRBJ2-1, the V gene TRBV5-1; the D call may be TRBD1 or TRBD2 (6 bases each). The ends were cut back, 5 bases at V and 8 bases at J, with 14 bases in the middle. CDR1 and CDR2 from the germline V gene are SGHRS and YFSETQ. CDR3 size: 13 residues. CDR3: CASSRGAPYEQFF. The CDR3 DNA sequence: TGCGCCAGCAGTAGGGGGGCGCCGTATGAGCAGTTCTTC.